The clone carrying this TCR beta chain appeared a few times. Treatment described: oral pan-JAK inhibitor, 5-10 mg twice daily. The CDR3 contains 12 residues. The germline CDR1 and CDR2 sequences are SQVTM and ANQGSEA. Trimming pared 6 bases from V and 0 bases from J, leaving 8 bases between. This record comes from a study of CD8+ T cells in alopecia areata. Whole-study context: The share of scalp area affected provided the severity score for treated patients.

Sequencing relied on a cDNA template that was reverse transcribed from extracted RNA. Produced via immunoSEQ multiplex PCR; TCRdb's table is partial and in-frame only. The data show 150,000 or so clones, roughly nine tenths seen once. Sequences were derived from CD8+ T cells sorted from blood, sampled at week 4, from a patient treated with tofacitinib. The TCR comes from a human donor with alopecia areata. The V gene is TRBV29-1, the J gene TRBJ1-2; D not certain. In DNA, the CDR3 is TGCAGCGTGGTCAGATCTAACTATGGCTACACCTTC. It specifies CSVVRSNYGYTF.